This entry lists 7 T cell receptor beta chains sequenced from one sample in a study of T-cell reconstitution after alpha-beta-depleted transplantation in children. Unique molecular identifiers were incorporated during preparation of the TCRbeta library. Using its own MiXCR run on the PCR reads, TCRdb lists one record per CDR3 protein. The repertoire holds some 830,000 distinct CDR3 sequences, around 17% seen once, with roughly 5% in the top ten. Sequences were derived from PBMCs, mostly from graft donor cells, sampled 360 days after TCRalphabeta/CD19-depleted stem cell transplant. The source is a male patient younger than 18 who had a stem cell transplant for acute lymphoblastic leukemia, so the T cells may come from the graft donor.

This clonotype was counted a few times. The rearrangement uses TRBV7-9 and TRBJ2-1, with TRBD1 matching over 8 bases. This CDR3 comprises 16 residues. Germline V gives CDR1 SEHNR, CDR2 FQNEAQ (reference sequence). V lost 3 bases and J lost 3; bases outside the gene matches: 7. In DNA form, the CDR3 reads TGTGCCAGCAGCTTTCCGGGACAGGTATACTACAATGAGCAGTTCTTC. Translation gives CASSFPGQVYYNEQFF.

This chain links TRBV25-1 with TRBJ1-1, with D perhaps matching TRBD1 (5 bases). The CDR3 spans 15 residues. V was shortened by 6 bases and J by 1 base, with 15 bases between the two germline ends. Germline V CDR1 and CDR2: MGHDK, SYGVNS. CDR3 loop: CASRARGGTNTEAFF. The CDR3 region has the DNA TGTGCCAGCAGGGCACGCGGCGGGACGAACACTGAAGCTTTCTTT.

This clonotype was observed a handful of times. The J gene is TRBJ2-7, the V gene TRBV6-2 or TRBV6-3, with D unresolved. The V gene's germline CDR1 is MNHEY and CDR2 SVGEGT. The V gene lost 2 bases and the J gene lost 5 bases, with 10 bases spanning the gap. This CDR3 has 13 amino acids. CDR3: CASSYGRPHEQYF. For the CDR3, the DNA is TGTGCCAGCAGTTACGGCCGACCCCACGAGCAGTACTTC.

This clonotype was recorded a few times. The CDR3, as DNA: TGTGCCAGCAGCTTGACTCCCACCGGGGGGACAGATACGCAGTATTTT. Amino acids: CASSLTPTGGTDTQYF. The chain joins TRBV7-6 to TRBJ2-3; 7 nucleotides agree with TRBD2. V lost 3 bases to trimming and J lost 3 bases; unmatched junction nucleotides: 9. CDR3 length equals 16 residues. Germline V CDR1 and CDR2: SGHVS, FNYEAQ.

This clonotype has more than one count but fewer than ten. The chain joins TRBV24-1 to TRBJ2-4; D may correspond to TRBD1 or TRBD2 (5 bases each). Trimming cost V 8 bases and J 9 bases, with 16 bases left between them. The length of the CDR3 is 13 residues. Per germline, CDR1 KGHDR and CDR2 SFDVKD. Here the CDR3 DNA reads TGTGCCACCAAAGGGACCTTGAAGAGCATTCAGTACTTC. Protein product: CATKGTLKSIQYF.

In this sample, this clonotype turned up a few times. The chain joins TRBV18 to TRBJ1-1, with D possibly TRBD1 on 6 matching bases. The CDR3 is 13 residues long. V was shortened by 4 bases and J by 4 bases, with 10 bases between the two germline ends. In germline, CDR1 is KGHSH, CDR2 LQKENI. The CDR3, as DNA: TGTGCCAGCTCACAAACAGGGCCCACTGAAGCTTTCTTT. Translation gives CASSQTGPTEAFF.

This clonotype was counted only a few times. V is TRBV6-1 and J is TRBJ2-2, with 9 positions matching TRBD1. CDR1 and CDR2 from the germline V gene are MNHNS and SASEGT. V shed 7 bases, J shed 7 bases, and the junction held 7 bases outside the gene matches. There are 14 residues in the CDR3. Written as DNA, the CDR3 is TGTGCCAGCACCGACGGACAGGGGATCGGGGAGCTGTTTTTT. It codes for CASTDGQGIGELFF.